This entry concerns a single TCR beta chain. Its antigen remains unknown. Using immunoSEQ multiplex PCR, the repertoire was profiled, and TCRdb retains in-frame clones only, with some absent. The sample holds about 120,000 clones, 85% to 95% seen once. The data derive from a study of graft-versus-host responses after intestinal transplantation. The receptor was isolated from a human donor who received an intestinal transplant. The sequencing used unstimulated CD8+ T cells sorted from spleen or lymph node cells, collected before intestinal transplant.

This CDR3 reads CAWRTGSSYEQYF. The CDR3 DNA reads as TGTGCCTGGCGGACGGGGAGCTCCTACGAGCAGTACTTC. This chain joins TRBV30 and TRBJ2-7; weak D call: TRBD2 (5 bases). There are 13 residues in the CDR3. Germline CDR1 is GTSNPN and CDR2 is SVGIG (reference sequence). V lost 5 bases to trimming and J lost 0 bases, with 11 bases between them.